Listed here is a single T cell receptor beta chain. The target antigen is unknown. This record belongs to a study of neoadjuvant anti-PD-1 for oral cavity cancer. Study as a whole: Patients without progression received a fourth nivolumab dose around day 43, then surgical resection on days 50-56. Study-wide results and limits: Each response group had just three patients in TCR analyses.

The CDR3 contains 15 residues. Germline V gene sequence: CDR1 SGHKS, CDR2 YYEKEE (reference sequence). Trimming cost V 2 bases and J 1 base, with 12 bases left between them. These newly diagnosed stage II-IVA oral cavity squamous cell carcinoma patients had no prior systemic or radiation treatment. The data were produced by immunoSEQ multiplex PCR, yet TCRdb's version contains in-frame clones alone and is incomplete. This sample has approximately 72,000 clones, with around four fifths found just once. J is TRBJ1-1 and V is TRBV5-5; D is perhaps TRBD1 (6 bases). Specimen: PBMCs, collected before nivolumab (anti-PD-1) treatment. The sequence came from a person aged 40 to 85 with oral cavity squamous cell carcinoma. Here the CDR3 reads CASSFTGHPNTEAFF. The CDR3 coding sequence is TGTGCCAGCAGCTTCACGGGACACCCGAACACTGAAGCTTTCTTT.